This T cell receptor (beta chain) derives from a study of radiotherapy plus CTLA-4 blockade in lung cancer. TCRdb keeps only in-frame clones here, not all; method: immunoSEQ multiplex PCR. The sample has 75,000 to 95,000 clones; about 78% are singletons. Germline CDR1 and CDR2: MNHEY and SMNVEV (reference sequence). The CDR3 covers 14 residues. Trimming took 0 bases from V and 0 from J, leaving 4 bases between them. The material was peripheral blood, obtained from a patient treated with radiotherapy plus ipilimumab. V is TRBV27 and J is TRBJ2-3, with D uncertain. The clonotype was recovered from a human donor with non-small cell lung cancer that progressed on radiotherapy plus ipilimumab. CDR3 nucleotide sequence: TGTGCCAGCAGTTTATCAACTAGCACAGATACGCAGTATTTT. This encodes CASSLSTSTDTQYF.